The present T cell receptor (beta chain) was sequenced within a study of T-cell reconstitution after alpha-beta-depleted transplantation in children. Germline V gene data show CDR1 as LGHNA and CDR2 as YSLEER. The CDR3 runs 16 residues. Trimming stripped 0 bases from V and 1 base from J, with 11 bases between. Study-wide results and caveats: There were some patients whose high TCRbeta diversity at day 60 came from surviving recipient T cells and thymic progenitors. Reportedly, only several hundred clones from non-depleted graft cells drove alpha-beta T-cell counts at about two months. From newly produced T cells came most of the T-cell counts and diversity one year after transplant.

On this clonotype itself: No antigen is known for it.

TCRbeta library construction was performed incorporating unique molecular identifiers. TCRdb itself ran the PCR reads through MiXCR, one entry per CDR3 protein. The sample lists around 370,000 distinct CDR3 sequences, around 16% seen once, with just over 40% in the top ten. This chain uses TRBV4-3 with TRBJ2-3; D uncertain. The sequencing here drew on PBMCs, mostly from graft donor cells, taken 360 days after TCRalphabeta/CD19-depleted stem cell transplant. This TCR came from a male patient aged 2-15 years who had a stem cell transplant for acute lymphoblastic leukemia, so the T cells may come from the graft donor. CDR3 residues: CASSQDYFGGTDTQYF. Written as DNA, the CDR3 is TGCGCCAGCAGCCAAGATTATTTTGGGGGCACAGATACGCAGTATTTT.